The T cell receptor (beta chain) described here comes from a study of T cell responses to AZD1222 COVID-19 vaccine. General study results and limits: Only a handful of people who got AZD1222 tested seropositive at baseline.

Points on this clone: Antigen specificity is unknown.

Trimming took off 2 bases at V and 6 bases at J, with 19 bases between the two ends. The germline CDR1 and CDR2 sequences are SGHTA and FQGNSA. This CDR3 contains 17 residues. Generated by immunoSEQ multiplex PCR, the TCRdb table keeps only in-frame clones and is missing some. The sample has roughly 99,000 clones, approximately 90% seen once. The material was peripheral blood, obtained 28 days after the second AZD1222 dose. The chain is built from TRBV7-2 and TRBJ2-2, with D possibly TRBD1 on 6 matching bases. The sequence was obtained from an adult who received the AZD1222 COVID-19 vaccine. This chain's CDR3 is CASSLTGQSLYAGELFF. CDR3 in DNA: TGTGCCAGCAGCTTAACGGGACAAAGTCTCTACGCCGGGGAGCTGTTTTTT. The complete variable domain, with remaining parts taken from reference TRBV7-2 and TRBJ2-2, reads GAGVSQSPSNKVTEKGKDVELRCDPISGHTALYWYRQSLGQGLEFLIYFQGNSAPDKSGLPSDRFSAERTGGSVSTLTIQRTQQEDSAVYLCASSLTGQSLYAGELFFGEGSRLTVL.